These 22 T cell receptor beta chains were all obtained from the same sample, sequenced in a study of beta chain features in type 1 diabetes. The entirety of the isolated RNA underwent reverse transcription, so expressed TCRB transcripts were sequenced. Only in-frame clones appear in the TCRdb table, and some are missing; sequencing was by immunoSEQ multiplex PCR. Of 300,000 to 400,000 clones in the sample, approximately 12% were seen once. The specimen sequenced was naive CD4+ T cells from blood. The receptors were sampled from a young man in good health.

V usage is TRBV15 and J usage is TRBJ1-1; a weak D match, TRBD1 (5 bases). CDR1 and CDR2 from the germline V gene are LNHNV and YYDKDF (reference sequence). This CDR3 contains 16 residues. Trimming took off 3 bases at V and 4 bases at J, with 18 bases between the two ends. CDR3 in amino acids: CATSRFPGSFGTEAFF. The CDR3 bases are TGTGCCACCAGCAGGTTCCCAGGGTCATTTGGCACTGAAGCTTTCTTT.

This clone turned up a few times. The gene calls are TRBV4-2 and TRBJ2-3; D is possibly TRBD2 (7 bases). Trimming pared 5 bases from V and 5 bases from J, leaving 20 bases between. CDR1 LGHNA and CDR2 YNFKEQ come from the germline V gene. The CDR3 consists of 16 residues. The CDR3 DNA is TGTGCCAGCAGCTCCTTGAGGGGGGGCCGGGGAGATACGCAGTATTTT. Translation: CASSSLRGGRGDTQYF.

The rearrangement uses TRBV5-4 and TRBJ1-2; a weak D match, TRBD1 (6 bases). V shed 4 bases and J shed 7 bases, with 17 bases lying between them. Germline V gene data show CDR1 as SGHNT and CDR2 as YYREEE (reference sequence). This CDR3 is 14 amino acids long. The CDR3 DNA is TGTGCCAGCAGCGTCCTACAGGGTGGGTCTGGCTACACCTTC. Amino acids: CASSVLQGGSGYTF.

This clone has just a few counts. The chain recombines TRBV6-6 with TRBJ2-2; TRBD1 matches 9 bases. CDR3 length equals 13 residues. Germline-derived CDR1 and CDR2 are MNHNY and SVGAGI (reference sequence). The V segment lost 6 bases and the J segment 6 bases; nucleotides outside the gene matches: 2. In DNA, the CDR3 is TGTGCCAGCAGGGACAGGGGTTCCGGGGAGCTGTTTTTT. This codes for CASRDRGSGELFF.

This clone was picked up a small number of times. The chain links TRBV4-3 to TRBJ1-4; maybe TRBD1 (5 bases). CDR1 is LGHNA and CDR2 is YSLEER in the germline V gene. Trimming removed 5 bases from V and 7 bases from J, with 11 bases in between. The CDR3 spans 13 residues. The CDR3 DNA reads TGCGCCAGCAGCTACCAGGGTAGTGAAAAACTGTTTTTT. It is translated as CASSYQGSEKLFF.

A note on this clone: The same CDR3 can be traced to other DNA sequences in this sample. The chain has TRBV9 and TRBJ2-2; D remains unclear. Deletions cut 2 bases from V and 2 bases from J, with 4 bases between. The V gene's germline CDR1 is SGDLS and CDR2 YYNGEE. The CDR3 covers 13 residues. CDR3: CASSVSNTGELFF. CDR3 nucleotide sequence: TGTGCCAGCAGCGTGTCTAACACCGGGGAGCTGTTTTTT.

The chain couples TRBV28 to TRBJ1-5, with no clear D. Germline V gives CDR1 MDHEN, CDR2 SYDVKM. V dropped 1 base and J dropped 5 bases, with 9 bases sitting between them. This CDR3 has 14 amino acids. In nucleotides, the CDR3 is TGTGCCAGCAGTTTATATCGGGTAGATCAGCCCCAGCATTTT. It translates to CASSLYRVDQPQHF. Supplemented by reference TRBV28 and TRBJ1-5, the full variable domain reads DVKVTQSSRYLVKRTGEKVFLECVQDMDHENMFWYRQDPGLGLRLIYFSYDVKMKEKGDIPEGYSVSREKKERFSLILESASTNQTSMYLCASSLYRVDQPQHFGDGTRLSIL.

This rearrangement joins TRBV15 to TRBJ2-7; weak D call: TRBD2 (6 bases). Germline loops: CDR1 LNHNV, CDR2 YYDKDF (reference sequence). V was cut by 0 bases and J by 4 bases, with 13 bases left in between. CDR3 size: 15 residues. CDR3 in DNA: TGTGCCACCAGCAGAGATCCCGGAGGGCGTTACGAGCAGTACTTC. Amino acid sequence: CATSRDPGGRYEQYF.

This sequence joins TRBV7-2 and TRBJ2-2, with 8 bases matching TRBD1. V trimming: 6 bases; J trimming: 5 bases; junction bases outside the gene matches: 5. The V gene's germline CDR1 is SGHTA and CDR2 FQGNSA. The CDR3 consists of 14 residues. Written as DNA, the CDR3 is TGTGCCAGCAGGTGGACAGGGAGAACCGGGGAGCTGTTTTTT. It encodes CASRWTGRTGELFF. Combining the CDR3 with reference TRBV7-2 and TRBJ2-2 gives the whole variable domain GAGVSQSPSNKVTEKGKDVELRCDPISGHTALYWYRQSLGQGLEFLIYFQGNSAPDKSGLPSDRFSAERTGGSVSTLTIQRTQQEDSAVYLCASRWTGRTGELFFGEGSRLTVL.

CDR3 amino acids: CASTRDRGDGYTF. Here the CDR3 DNA reads TGTGCCAGCACCAGAGACAGGGGAGATGGCTACACCTTC. The chain recombines TRBV2 with TRBJ1-2; the match to TRBD1 covers 8 bases. V lost 7 bases to trimming and J lost 6 bases; unmatched junction nucleotides: 7. The CDR3 runs to 13 residues. Germline V gene lookup returns CDR1 SNHLY and CDR2 FYNNEI.

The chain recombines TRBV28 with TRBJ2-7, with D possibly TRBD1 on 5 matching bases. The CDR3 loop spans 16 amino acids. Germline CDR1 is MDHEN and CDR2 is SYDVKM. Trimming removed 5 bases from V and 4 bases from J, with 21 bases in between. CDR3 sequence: CASSAYQGTLLYEQYF. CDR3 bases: TGTGCCAGCAGTGCATACCAGGGAACCCTCCTTTACGAGCAGTACTTC.

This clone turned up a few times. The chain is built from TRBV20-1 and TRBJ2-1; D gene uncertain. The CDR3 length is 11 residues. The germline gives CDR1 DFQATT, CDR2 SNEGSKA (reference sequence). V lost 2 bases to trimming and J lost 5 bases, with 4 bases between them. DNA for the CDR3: TGCAGTGCTAGAATCGACAATGAGCAGTTCTTC. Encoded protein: CSARIDNEQFF.

The CDR3 region is CASSVLADLRNNEQFF. The CDR3, as DNA: TGTGCCAGCAGCGTTTTAGCGGATCTTAGAAACAATGAGCAGTTCTTC. This chain joins TRBV9 and TRBJ2-1, with TRBD2 as a possible D gene (6 bases). V was pared by 2 bases and J by 5 bases, with 17 bases between. CDR1 and CDR2 (germline): SGDLS, YYNGEE. The CDR3 sequence is 16 residues long.

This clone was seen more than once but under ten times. The DNA for the CDR3 is TGTGCCAGCAGCTTTAATGCGGGGGCGATCACTGAAGCTTTCTTT. Protein: CASSFNAGAITEAFF. The chain joins TRBV7-2 to TRBJ1-1, with a possible D match to TRBD1 (6 bases). The germline V and J ends were trimmed by 3 bases and 4 bases, with 15 bases remaining between them. This CDR3 spans 15 amino acids. The germline gives CDR1 SGHTA, CDR2 FQGNSA.

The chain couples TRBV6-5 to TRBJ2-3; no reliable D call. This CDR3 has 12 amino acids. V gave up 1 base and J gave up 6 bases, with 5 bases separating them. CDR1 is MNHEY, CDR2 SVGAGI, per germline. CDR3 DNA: TGTGCCAGCAGTTACTGGCGGGATACGCAGTATTTT. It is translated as CASSYWRDTQYF.

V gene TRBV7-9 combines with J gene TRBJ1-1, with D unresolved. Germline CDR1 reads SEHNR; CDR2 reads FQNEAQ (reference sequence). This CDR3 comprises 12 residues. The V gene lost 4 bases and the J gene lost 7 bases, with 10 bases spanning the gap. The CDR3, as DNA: TGTGCCAGCAGCTACGCGGGGTATGAAGCTTTCTTT. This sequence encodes CASSYAGYEAFF.

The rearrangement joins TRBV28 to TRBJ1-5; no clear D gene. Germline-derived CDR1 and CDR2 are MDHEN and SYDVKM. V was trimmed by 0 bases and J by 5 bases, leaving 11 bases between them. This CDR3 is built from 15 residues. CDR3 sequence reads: CASSLWGGQHQPQHF. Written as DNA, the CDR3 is TGTGCCAGCAGTTTATGGGGAGGTCAACATCAGCCCCAGCATTTT.

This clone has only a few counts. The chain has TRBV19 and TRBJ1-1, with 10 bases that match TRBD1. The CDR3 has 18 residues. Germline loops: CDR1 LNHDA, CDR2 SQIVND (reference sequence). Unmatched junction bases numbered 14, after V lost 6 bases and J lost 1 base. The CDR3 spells CASRVSDRGITRNTEAFF. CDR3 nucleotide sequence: TGTGCCAGTAGAGTATCGGACAGGGGGATAACTAGGAACACTGAAGCTTTCTTT.

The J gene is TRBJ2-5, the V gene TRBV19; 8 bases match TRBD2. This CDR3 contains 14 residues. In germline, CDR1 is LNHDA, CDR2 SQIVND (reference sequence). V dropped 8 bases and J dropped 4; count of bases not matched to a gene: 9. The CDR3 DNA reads TGTGCCAGTCGTCAAGCGGGAGCCGGAGAGACCCAGTACTTC. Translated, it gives CASRQAGAGETQYF.

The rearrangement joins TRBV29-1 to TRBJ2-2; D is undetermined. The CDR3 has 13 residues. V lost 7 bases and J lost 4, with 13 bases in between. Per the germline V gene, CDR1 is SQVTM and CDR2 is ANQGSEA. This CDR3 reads CSACATVTGELFF. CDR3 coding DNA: TGCAGCGCCTGCGCTACGGTCACCGGGGAGCTGTTTTTT.

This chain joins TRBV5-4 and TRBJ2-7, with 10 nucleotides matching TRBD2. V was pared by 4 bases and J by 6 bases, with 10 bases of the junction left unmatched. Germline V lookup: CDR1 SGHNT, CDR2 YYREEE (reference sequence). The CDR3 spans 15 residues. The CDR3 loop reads CASSRESGRAFEQYF. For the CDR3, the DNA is TGTGCCAGCAGCAGAGAAAGCGGGAGGGCCTTCGAGCAGTACTTC. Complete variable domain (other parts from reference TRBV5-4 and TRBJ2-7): ETGVTQSPTHLIKTRGQQVTLRCSSQSGHNTVSWYQQALGQGPQFIFQYYREEENGRGNFPPRFSGLQFPNYSSELNVNALELDDSALYLCASSRESGRAFEQYFGPGTRLTVT.

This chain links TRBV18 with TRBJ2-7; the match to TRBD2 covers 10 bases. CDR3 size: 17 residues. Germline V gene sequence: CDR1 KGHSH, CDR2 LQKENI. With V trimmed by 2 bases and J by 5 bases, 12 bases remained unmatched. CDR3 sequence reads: CASSPGVAGGGPHEQYF. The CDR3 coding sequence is TGTGCCAGCTCACCAGGGGTAGCGGGAGGAGGCCCCCACGAGCAGTACTTC.